This T cell receptor beta chain is drawn from a study of cytomegalovirus exposure and HLA in healthy donors. Trimming took off 1 base at V and 5 bases at J, with 6 bases between the two ends. The CDR3 runs 13 residues. Germline V gives CDR1 SEHNR, CDR2 FQNEAQ (reference sequence). This clone was seen only a few times. TCRdb's copy holds only in-frame clones and misses some; the assay was immunoSEQ multiplex PCR. In the table there are under 200,000 clones, around 92% of which are singletons. The rearrangement joins TRBV7-9 to TRBJ1-5; D is ambiguous. Sample: PBMCs. The TCR comes from a man between 18 and 35 years old in good health and CMV-seropositive. The CDR3: CASSLGPYQPQHF. CDR3 DNA: TGTGCCAGCAGCTTAGGTCCGTATCAGCCCCAGCATTTT.